This T cell receptor beta chain came from a study of shared clonotypes between healthy human individuals. Whole-study results and caveats: Sequencing depth was predicted to influence how clonotypes are shared among donors.

This clone showed up many times. Its antigen remains unknown. This table comes from immunoSEQ multiplex PCR, and its TCRdb copy is limited to in-frame clones, with some not included. The sample includes around 990,000 clones, 60% to 80% of them seen just once. V dropped 1 base and J dropped 4; count of bases not matched to a gene: 7. Germline CDR1 and CDR2: MNHEY and SMNVEV (reference sequence). The CDR3 is 15 amino acids. The sample taken for sequencing was memory CD4+ T cells from PBMCs. As to subset: CD45RA-negative fraction. The TCR sequence derives from a man younger than 30 in good health. Some clones in this sample may be carry-over from other donors' samples. The J gene is TRBJ2-7, the V gene TRBV27, with 7 nucleotides matching TRBD2. CDR3 in amino acids: CASSLWGGGKYEQYF. The CDR3 DNA sequence: TGTGCCAGCAGTTTATGGGGGGGAGGGAAGTACGAGCAGTACTTC.